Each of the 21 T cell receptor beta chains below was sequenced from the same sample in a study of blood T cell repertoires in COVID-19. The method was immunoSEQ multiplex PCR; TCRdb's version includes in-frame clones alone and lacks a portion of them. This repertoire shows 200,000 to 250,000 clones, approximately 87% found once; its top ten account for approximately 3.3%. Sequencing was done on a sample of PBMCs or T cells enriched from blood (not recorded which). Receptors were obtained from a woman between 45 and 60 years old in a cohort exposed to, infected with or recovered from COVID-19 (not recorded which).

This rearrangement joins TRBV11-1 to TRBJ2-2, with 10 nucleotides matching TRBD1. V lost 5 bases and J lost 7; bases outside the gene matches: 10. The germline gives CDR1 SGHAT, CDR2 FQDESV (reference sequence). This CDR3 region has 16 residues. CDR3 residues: CASSPTGGDGSGELFF. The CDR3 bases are TGTGCCAGCAGCCCGACAGGGGGCGATGGCAGCGGGGAGCTGTTTTTT.

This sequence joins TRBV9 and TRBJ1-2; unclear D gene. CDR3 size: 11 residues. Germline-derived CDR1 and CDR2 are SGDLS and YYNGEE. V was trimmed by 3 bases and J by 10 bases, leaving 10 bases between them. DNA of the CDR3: TGTGCCAGCAGCGCGGGGAACGACTACACCTTC. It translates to CASSAGNDYTF.

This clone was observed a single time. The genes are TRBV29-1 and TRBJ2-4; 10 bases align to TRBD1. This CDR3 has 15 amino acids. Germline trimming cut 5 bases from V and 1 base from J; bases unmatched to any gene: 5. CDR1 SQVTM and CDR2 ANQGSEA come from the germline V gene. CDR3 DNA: TGCAGCGTTCGACAGGGGGCTACTGCCAAAAACATTCAGTACTTC. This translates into CSVRQGATAKNIQYF.

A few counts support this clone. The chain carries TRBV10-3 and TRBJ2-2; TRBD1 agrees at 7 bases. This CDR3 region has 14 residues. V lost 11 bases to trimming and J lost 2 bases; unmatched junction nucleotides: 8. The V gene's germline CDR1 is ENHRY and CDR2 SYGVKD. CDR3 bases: TGTGCCCTCCGGACAGGACCAAACACCGGGGAGCTGTTTTTT. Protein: CALRTGPNTGELFF.

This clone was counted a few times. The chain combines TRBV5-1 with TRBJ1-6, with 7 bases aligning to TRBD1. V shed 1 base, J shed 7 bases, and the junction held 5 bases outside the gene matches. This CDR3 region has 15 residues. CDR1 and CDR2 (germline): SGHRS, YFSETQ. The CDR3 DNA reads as TGCGCCAGCAGCTTGCAGGGGGTGAGGAATTCACCCCTCCACTTT. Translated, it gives CASSLQGVRNSPLHF.

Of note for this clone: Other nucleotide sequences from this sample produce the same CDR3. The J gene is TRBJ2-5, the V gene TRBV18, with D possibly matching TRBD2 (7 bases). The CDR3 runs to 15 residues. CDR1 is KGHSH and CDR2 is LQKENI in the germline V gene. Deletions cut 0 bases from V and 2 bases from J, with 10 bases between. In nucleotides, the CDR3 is TGTGCCAGCTCACCACCTAGGGGGGGACAAGAGACCCAGTACTTC. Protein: CASSPPRGGQETQYF.

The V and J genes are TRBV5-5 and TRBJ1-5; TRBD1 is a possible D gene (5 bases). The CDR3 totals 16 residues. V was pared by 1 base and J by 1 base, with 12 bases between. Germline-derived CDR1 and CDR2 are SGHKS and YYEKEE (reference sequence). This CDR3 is CASSLYGGESNQPQHF. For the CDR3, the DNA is TGTGCCAGCAGCTTGTACGGAGGGGAAAGCAATCAGCCCCAGCATTTT.

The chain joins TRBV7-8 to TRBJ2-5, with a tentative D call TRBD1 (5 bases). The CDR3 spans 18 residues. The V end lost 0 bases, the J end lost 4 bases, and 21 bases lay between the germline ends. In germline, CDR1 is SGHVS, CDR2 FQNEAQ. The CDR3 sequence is CASSLAHPGQGARETQYF. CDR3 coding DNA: TGTGCCAGCAGCTTAGCGCACCCGGGCCAAGGGGCACGAGAGACCCAGTACTTC.

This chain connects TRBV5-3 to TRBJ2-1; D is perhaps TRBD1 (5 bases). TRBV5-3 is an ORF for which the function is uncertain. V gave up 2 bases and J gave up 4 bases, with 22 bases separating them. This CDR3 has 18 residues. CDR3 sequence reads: CARSFPKKPKTVYNEQFF. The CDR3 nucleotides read TGTGCCAGAAGCTTTCCTAAAAAACCCAAGACAGTTTACAATGAGCAGTTCTTC.

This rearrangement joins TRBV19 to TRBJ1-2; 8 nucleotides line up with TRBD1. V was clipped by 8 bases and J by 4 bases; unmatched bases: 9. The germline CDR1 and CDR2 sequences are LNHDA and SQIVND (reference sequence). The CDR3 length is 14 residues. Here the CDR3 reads CASQAADRVYGYTF. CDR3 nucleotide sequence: TGTGCCAGTCAAGCAGCGGACAGGGTCTATGGCTACACCTTC.

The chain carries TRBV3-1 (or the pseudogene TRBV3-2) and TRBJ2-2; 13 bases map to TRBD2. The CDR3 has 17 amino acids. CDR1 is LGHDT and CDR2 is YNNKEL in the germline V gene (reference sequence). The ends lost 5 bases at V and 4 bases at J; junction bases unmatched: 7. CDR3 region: CASSGTSGVMGTGELFF. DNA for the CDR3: TGTGCCAGCAGCGGGACTAGCGGGGTGATGGGCACCGGGGAGCTGTTTTTT.

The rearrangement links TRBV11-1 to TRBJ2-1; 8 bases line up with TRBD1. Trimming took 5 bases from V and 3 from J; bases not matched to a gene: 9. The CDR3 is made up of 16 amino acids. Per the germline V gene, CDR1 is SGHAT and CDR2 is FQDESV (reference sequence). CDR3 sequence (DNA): TGTGCCAGCAGCACCTCAGGGGGCTTTGACTACAATGAGCAGTTCTTC. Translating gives CASSTSGGFDYNEQFF. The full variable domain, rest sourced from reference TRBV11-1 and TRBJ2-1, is EAEVAQSPRYKITEKSQAVAFWCDPISGHATLYWYRQILGQGPELLVQFQDESVVDDSQLPKDRFSAERLKGVDSTLKIQPAELGDSAMYLCASSTSGGFDYNEQFFGPGTRLTVL.

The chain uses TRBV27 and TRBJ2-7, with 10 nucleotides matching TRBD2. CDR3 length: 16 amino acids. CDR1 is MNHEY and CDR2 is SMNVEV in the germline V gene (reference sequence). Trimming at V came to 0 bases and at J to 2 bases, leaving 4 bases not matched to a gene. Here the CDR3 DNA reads TGTGCCAGCAGTTTATCCGGACTAGCGGCTACCTACGAGCAGTACTTC. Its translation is CASSLSGLAATYEQYF.

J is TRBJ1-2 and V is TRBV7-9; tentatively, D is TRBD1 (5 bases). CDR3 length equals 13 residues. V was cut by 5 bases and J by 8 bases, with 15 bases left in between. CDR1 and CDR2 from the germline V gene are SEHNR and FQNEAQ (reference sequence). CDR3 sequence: CASSGHELLGYTF. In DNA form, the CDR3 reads TGTGCCAGCAGCGGACACGAACTTCTAGGCTACACCTTC. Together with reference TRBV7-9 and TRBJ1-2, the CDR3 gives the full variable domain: DTGVSQNPRHKITKRGQNVTFRCDPISEHNRLYWYRQTLGQGPEFLTYFQNEAQLEKSRLLSDRFSAERPKGSFSTLEIQRTEQGDSAMYLCASSGHELLGYTFGSGTRLTVV.

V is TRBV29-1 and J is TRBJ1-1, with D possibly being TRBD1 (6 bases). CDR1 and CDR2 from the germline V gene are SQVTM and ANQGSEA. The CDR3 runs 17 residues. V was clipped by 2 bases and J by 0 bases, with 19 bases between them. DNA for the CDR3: TGCAGCGTTGAATCGGCAGGGGTCCCTACATTGAACACTGAAGCTTTCTTT. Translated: CSVESAGVPTLNTEAFF. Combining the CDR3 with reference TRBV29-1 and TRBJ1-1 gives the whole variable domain SAVISQKPSRDICQRGTSLTIQCQVDSQVTMMFWYRQQPGQSLTLIATANQGSEATYESGFVIDKFPISRPNLTFSTLTVSNMSPEDSSIYLCSVESAGVPTLNTEAFFGQGTRLTVV.

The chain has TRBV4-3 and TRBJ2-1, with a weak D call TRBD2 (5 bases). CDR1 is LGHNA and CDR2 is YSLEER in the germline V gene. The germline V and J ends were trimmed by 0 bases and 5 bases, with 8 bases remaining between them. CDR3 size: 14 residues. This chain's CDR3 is CASSQDGEHNEQFF. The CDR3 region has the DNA TGCGCCAGCAGCCAAGACGGGGAGCACAATGAGCAGTTCTTC.

The CDR3 here is CASSLEWEGCSNQPQHF. Here the CDR3 DNA reads TGTGCCAGCAGCTTAGAGTGGGAGGGTTGTAGCAATCAGCCCCAGCATTTT. The V gene is TRBV11-3, the J gene TRBJ1-5, with unresolved D. Germline loops: CDR1 SGHNT, CDR2 YENEEA. The CDR3 runs to 17 residues. With 0 bases removed from V and 0 bases from J, the gap between germline ends came to 12 bases.

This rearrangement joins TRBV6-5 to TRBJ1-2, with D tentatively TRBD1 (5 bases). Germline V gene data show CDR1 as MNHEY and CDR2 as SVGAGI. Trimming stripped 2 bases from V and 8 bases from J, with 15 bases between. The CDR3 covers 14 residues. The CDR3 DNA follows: TGTGCCAGCAGTTACCTTCGGACAAGTGGGGGCTACACCTTC. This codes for CASSYLRTSGGYTF.

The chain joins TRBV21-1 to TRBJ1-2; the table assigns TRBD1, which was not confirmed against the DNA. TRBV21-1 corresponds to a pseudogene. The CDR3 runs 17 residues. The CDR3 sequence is CASTKGDRAVSNYGYTF. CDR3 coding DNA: TGTGCCAGCACCAAGGGCGACAGGGCGGTCTCTAACTATGGCTACACCTTC.

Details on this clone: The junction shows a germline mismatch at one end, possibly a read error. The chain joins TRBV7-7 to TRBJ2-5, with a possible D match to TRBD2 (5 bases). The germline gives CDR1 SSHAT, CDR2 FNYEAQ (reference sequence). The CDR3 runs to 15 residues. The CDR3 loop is CASSFGLGYQETQYF. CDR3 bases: TGTGCTAGCAGCTTCGGACTGGGGTACCAAGAGACCCAGTACTTC. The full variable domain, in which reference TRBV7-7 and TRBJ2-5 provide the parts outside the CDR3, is GAGVSQSPRYKVTKRGQDVTLRCDPISSHATLYWYQQALGQGPEFLTYFNYEAQPDKSGLPSDRFSAERPEGSISTLTIQRTEQRDSAMYRCASSFGLGYQETQYFGPGTRLLVL.

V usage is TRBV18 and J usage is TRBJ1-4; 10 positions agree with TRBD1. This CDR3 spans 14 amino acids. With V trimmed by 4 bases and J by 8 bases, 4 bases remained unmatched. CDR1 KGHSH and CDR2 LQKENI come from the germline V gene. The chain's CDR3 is CASSRDRGQEKLFF. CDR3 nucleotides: TGTGCCAGCTCACGGGACAGGGGCCAGGAAAAACTGTTTTTT.